The clone carrying this T cell receptor (beta chain) was observed a handful of times. Antigen: not known. These data come from a study of T-cell memory formation after mild COVID-19. Study-level background: TCR clusters were largely donor specific. Notes on the study in general: Mainly CM and EM harbored the contracting CD4+ clones; mainly EMRA harbored the CD8+ ones. Pre-infection memory carried some responding clones, suggesting that cross-reactive memory joined.

This CDR3 has 16 amino acids. Germline lookup yields CDR1 MNHNY and CDR2 SVGAGI (reference sequence). The J segment lost 6 bases and the V segment lost 6 bases, leaving 14 bases of the junction unmatched. TCRdb itself ran the 5' RACE reads through MiXCR, one entry per CDR3 protein. This table has 300,000 to 400,000 distinct CDR3 sequences, around 13% appearing once. V and J are TRBV6-6 and TRBJ2-7; TRBD1 agrees at 10 bases. This clonotype originated in a man in his late teens or twenties who had mild COVID-19 (a few samples of this study predate the infection). Cell type and time point are not known. The sequenced sample consisted of PBMCs or a T cell subset sorted from them (not recorded which). In DNA form, the CDR3 reads TGTGCCAGCAGCGAGCATCCGGGACAGGGGCCAACCGAGCAGTACTTC. The encoded protein is CASSEHPGQGPTEQYF.